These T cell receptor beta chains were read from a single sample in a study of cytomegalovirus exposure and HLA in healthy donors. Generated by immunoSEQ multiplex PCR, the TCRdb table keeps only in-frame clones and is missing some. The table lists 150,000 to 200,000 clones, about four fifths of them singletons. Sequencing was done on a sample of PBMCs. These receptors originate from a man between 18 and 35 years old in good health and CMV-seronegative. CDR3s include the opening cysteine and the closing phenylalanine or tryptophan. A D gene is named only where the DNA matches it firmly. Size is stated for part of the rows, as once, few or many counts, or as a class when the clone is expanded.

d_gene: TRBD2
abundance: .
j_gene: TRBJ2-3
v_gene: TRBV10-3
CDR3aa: CAIRRTSGGFTDTQYF
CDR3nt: TGTGCCATCAGAAGGACTAGCGGGGGATTCACAGATACGCAGTATTTT

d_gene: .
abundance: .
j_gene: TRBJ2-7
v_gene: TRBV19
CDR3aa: CASSMGRVYEQYF
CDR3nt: TGTGCCAGTAGTATGGGTCGGGTATACGAGCAGTACTTC

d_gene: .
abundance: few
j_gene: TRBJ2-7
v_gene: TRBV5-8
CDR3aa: CASSLGTVAIVYEQYF
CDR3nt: TGTGCCAGCAGCTTAGGTACAGTGGCTATTGTCTACGAGCAGTACTTC

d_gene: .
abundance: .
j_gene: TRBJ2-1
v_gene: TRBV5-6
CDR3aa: CASSFGQSSYNEQFF
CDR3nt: TGTGCCAGCAGCTTCGGACAGAGCTCCTACAATGAGCAGTTCTTC

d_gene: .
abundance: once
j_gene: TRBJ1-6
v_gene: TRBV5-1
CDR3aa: CASSLGPLSSYNSPLHF
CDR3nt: TGCGCCAGCAGCCTTGGGCCGTTAAGCTCCTATAATTCACCCCTCCACTTT

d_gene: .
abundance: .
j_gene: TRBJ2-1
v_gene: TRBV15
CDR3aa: CATSSDRGVRYNEQFF
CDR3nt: TGTGCCACCAGCAGCGACAGAGGTGTACGGTACAATGAGCAGTTCTTC

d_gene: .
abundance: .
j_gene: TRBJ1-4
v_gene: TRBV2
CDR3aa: CASRVRLIEKLFF
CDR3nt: TGTGCCAGCCGTGTGAGGTTGATTGAAAAACTGTTTTTT

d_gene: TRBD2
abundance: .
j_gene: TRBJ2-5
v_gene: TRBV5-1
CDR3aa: CASSKGLALETQYF
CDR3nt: TGCGCCAGCAGCAAGGGACTAGCGTTGGAGACCCAGTACTTC

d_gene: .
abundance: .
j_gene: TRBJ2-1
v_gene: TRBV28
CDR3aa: CASTASVSYNEQFF
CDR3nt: TGTGCCAGCACTGCTAGCGTATCCTACAATGAGCAGTTCTTC

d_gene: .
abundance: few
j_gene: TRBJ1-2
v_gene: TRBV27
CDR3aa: CASSLDPNYGYTF
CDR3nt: TGTGCCAGCAGTCTAGATCCTAACTATGGCTACACCTTC

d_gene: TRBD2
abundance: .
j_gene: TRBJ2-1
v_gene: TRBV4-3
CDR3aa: CASSQGASGSYNEQFF
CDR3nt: TGCGCCAGCAGCCAAGGGGCTAGCGGCTCCTACAATGAGCAGTTCTTC

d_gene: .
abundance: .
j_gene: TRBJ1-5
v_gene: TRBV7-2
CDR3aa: CASSFTGVGNQPQHF
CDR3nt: TGTGCCAGCAGCTTCACGGGGGTTGGCAATCAGCCCCAGCATTTT

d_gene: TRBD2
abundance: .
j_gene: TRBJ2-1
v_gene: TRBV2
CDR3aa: CASSETSGLYNEQFF
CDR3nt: TGTGCCAGCAGTGAAACTAGCGGGCTCTACAATGAGCAGTTCTTC

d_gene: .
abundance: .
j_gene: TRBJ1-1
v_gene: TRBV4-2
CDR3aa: CASSPDLNTEAFF
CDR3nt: TGTGCCAGCAGCCCTGACTTGAACACTGAAGCTTTCTTT

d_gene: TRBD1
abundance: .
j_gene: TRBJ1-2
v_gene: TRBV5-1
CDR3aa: CASSLGDRAYGYTF
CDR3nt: TGCGCCAGCAGCTTGGGGGACAGGGCGTATGGCTACACCTTC

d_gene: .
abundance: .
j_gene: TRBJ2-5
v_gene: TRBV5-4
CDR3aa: CASGGNGQETQYF
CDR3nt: TGTGCCAGCGGAGGGAACGGTCAGGAGACCCAGTACTTC

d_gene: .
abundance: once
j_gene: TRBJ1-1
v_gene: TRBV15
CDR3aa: CATSRGERVGTGSF
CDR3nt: .

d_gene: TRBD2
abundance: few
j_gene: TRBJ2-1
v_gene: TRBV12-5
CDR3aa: CASGTGTSLGPKHNEQFF
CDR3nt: TGTGCTAGTGGAACCGGGACTAGCCTCGGCCCCAAACACAATGAGCAGTTCTTC

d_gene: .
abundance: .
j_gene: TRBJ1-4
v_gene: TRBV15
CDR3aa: CATSRDGEANEKLFF
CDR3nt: TGTGCCACCAGCAGAGATGGGGAGGCCAATGAAAAACTGTTTTTT

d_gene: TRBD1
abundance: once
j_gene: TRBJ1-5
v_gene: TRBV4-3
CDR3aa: CASSQVHRGTAQHF
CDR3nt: TGCGCCAGCAGCCAAGTCCACAGGGGTACGGCCCAGCATTTT

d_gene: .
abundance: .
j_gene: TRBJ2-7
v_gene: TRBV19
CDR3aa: CASSIAPRGEQYF
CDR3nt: TGTGCCAGTAGTATAGCCCCCCGGGGGGAGCAGTACTTC

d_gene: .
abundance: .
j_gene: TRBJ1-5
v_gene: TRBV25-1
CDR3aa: CASSDGRGQPQHF
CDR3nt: TGTGCCAGCAGTGATGGTAGGGGACAGCCCCAGCATTTT